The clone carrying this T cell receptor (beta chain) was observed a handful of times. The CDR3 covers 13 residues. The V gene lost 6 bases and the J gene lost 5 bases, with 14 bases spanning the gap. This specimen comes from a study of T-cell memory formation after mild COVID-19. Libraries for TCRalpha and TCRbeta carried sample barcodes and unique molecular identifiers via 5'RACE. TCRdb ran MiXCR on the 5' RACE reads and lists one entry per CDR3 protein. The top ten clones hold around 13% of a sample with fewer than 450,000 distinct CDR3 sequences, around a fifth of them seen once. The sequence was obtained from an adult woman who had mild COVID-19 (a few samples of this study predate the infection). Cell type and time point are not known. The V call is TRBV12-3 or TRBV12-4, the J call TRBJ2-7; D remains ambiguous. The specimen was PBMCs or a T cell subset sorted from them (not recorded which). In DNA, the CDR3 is TGTGCCAGCAGCCTGGAGAAGACCGACGAGCAGTACTTC. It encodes CASSLEKTDEQYF.